This TCR beta chain is drawn from a study of coeliac disease. Sequencing was performed with immunoSEQ multiplex PCR; in TCRdb, only in-frame clones are kept and a portion is missing. Altogether a few thousand clones are present, over 65% being singletons, with the ten largest covering approximately 15%. V lost 2 bases to trimming and J lost 7 bases; unmatched junction nucleotides: 2. Germline-derived CDR1 and CDR2 are KGHSH and LQKENI. CDR3 length: 13 residues. Material: lymphocytes from the gut lamina propria. The genes are TRBV18 and TRBJ2-1, with 7 bases matching TRBD2. The TCR originated in a woman aged 40 to 50. The chain's CDR3 is CASSPTSENEQFF. Written as DNA, the CDR3 is TGTGCCAGCTCACCAACTAGCGAGAATGAGCAGTTCTTC.